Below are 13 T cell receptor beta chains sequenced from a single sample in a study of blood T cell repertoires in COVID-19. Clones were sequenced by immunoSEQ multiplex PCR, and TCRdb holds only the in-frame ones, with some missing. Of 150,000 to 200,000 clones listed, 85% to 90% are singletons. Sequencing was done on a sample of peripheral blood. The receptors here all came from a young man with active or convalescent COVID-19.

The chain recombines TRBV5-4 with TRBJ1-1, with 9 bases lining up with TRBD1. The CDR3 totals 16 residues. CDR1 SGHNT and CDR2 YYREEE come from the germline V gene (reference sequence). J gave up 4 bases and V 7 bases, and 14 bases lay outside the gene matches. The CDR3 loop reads CASLPSRDRVGTEAFF. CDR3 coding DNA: TGTGCCAGCCTCCCGTCCCGGGACAGGGTCGGCACTGAAGCTTTCTTT. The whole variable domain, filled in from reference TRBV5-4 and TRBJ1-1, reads ETGVTQSPTHLIKTRGQQVTLRCSSQSGHNTVSWYQQALGQGPQFIFQYYREEENGRGNFPPRFSGLQFPNYSSELNVNALELDDSALYLCASLPSRDRVGTEAFFGQGTRLTVV.

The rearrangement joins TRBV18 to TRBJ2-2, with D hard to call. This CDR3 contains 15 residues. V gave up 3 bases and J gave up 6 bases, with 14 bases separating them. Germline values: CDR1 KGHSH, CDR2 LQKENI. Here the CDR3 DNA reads TGTGCCAGCTCACCGTTCGCTAACGCGGCCGGGGAGCTGTTTTTT. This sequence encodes CASSPFANAAGELFF.

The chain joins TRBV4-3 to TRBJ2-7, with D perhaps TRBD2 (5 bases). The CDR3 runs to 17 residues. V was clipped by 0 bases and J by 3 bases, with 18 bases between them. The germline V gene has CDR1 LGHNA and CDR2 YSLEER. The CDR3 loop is CASSQDSMGSVHYEQYF. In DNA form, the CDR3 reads TGCGCCAGCAGCCAAGACAGTATGGGGAGCGTCCACTACGAGCAGTACTTC.

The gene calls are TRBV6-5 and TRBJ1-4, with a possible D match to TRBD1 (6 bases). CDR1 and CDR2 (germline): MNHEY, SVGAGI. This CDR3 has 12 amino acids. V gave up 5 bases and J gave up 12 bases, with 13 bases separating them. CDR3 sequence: CASSPLQGELFF. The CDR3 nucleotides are TGTGCCAGCAGTCCTTTACAGGGTGAACTGTTTTTT.

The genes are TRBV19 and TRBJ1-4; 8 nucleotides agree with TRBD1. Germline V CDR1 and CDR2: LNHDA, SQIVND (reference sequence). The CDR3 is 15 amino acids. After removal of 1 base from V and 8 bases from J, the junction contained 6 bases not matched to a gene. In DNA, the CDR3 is TGTGCCAGTAGTATAGCTCCAGGGGGCTGGGAAAAACTGTTTTTT. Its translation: CASSIAPGGWEKLFF.

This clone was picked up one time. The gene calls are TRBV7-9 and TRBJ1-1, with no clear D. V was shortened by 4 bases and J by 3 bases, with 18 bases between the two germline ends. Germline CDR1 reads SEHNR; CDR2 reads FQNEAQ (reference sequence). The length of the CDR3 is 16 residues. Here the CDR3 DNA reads TGTGCCAGCAGCTCGGCCAGCGGGAAGAAAGACACTGAAGCTTTCTTT. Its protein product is CASSSASGKKDTEAFF. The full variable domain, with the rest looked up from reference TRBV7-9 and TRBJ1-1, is DTGVSQNPRHKITKRGQNVTFRCDPISEHNRLYWYRQTLGQGPEFLTYFQNEAQLEKSRLLSDRFSAERPKGSFSTLEIQRTEQGDSAMYLCASSSASGKKDTEAFFGQGTRLTVV.

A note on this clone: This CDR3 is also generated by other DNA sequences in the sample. CDR3 residues: CASSSLPSGTYNEQFF. The CDR3 nucleotides are TGTGCCAGCAGTTCCCTTCCTAGCGGTACCTACAATGAGCAGTTCTTC. The chain has TRBV6-5 and TRBJ2-1, with TRBD2 matching 7 bases. Germline V lookup: CDR1 MNHEY, CDR2 SVGAGI. With 4 bases clipped from V and 2 bases from J, the junction kept 8 bases outside the gene matches. The CDR3 loop spans 16 amino acids.

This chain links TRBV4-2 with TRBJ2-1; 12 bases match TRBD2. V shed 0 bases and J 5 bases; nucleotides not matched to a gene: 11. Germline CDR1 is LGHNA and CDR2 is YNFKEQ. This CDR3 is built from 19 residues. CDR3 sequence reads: CASSQDIRLAGVVDNEQFF. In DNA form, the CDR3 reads TGTGCCAGCAGCCAAGATATCCGACTAGCGGGAGTAGTCGACAATGAGCAGTTCTTC.

The CDR3 loop is CASSFVWNTEAFF. The CDR3 nucleotides are TGTGCCAGCAGCTTCGTCTGGAACACTGAAGCTTTCTTT. The chain joins TRBV5-6 to TRBJ1-1; no clear D gene. This CDR3 region has 13 residues. Germline CDR1 and CDR2: SGHDT and YYEEEE. V was pared by 2 bases and J by 1 base, with 6 bases between.

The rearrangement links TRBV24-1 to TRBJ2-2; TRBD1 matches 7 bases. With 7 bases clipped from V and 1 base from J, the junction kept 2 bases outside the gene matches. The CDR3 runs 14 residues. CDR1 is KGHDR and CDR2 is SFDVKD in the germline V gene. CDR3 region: CATRGTVNTGELFF. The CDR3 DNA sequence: TGTGCCACCAGGGGGACAGTGAACACCGGGGAGCTGTTTTTT.

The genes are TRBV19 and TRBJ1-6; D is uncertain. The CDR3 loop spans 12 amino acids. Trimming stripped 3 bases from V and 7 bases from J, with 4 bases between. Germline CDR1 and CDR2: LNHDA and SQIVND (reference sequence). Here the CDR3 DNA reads TGTGCCAGTAGTATCGGGAATTCACCCCTCCACTTT. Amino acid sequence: CASSIGNSPLHF.

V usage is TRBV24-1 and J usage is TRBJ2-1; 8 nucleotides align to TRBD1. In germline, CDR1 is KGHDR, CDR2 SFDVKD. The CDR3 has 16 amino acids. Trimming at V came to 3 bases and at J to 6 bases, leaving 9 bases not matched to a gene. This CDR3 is CATSDPFRDRSNEQFF. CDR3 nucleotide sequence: TGTGCCACCAGTGATCCCTTTCGGGACAGGTCCAATGAGCAGTTCTTC.

In DNA form, the CDR3 reads TGTGCCAGCAGCTTAGCGTCTCCTCTTGGCTACACCTTC. It yields the protein CASSLASPLGYTF. The V and J genes are TRBV11-2 and TRBJ1-2; no clear D. Germline-derived CDR1 and CDR2 are SGHAT and FQNNGV. The CDR3 runs 13 residues. V was trimmed by 1 base and J by 7 bases, leaving 10 bases between them.